This TCR beta chain was sequenced during a study of metastatic and nonmetastatic thyroid tumors. Overall study context: Thyroid patients, malignant and benign, had repertoires compared across blood and tumor or nodule tissue.

In its sample, this clone is medium-sized (0.01 to 0.1%). The CDR3 length is 13 residues. Germline assignment: CDR1 MGHDK and CDR2 SYGVNS. Trimming shortened V by 5 bases and J by 6 bases, and 13 bases separated the two germline ends. MiXCR reprocessed the PCR reads for TCRdb. The sample comprises around 38,000 clones, about 24% of which are singletons, and roughly 9.1% rests with the top ten. There were no patients who had received any treatment before thyroid surgery. The clonotype was recovered from a female donor with papillary thyroid cancer or a benign thyroid nodule (not recorded which). Some clones in this sample may be carry-over from other donors' samples. The chain combines TRBV25-1 with TRBJ1-2; no clear D gene. Material for sequencing was blood. The CDR3 here is CASSTLGSNGYTF. CDR3 DNA sequence: TGTGCCAGCAGTACCCTGGGGAGCAATGGCTACACCTTC.